The clone carrying this T cell receptor beta chain has only a few counts. Each cDNA molecule in the library carried unique molecular identifiers. TCRdb reanalysed the RACE reads using MiXCR and keeps one entry per CDR3 protein. The table lists 60,000 to 80,000 distinct CDR3 sequences, 32% of them singletons, with 8.9% in the top ten. The data belong to a study of human T cells and chemical hapten exposure. Study in general: 2% DPC applied to an approximately 2 cm by approximately 2 cm arm area sensitized donors. Patients were mainly female, each with alopecia areata, totalis or universalis.

The time point: patch test 1, 2 weeks after DPC sensitization. Sample treatment: therapeutic diphenylcyclopropenone sensitization with weekly scalp DPC. Sample donors consisted of patients with alopecia, aged 18 to 70 years, who were suitable for DPC. The germline V gene encodes CDR1 MNHEY and CDR2 SMNVEV (reference sequence). With V trimmed by 3 bases and J by 2 bases, 4 bases remained unmatched. The CDR3 sequence is 15 residues long. The receptor comes from a man aged 35 to 55 with alopecia areata. Some clones in this sample may be carry-over from other donors' samples. The chain links TRBV27 to TRBJ2-5; 9 nucleotides align to TRBD1. The source material was whole blood, sampled in connection with sensitization to the hapten diphenylcyclopropenone (DPC). The CDR3: CASSFLGQGQETQYF. CDR3 nucleotide sequence: TGTGCCAGCAGTTTCTTAGGACAGGGGCAAGAGACCCAGTACTTC.